This T cell receptor beta chain was retrieved from a study of metastatic and nonmetastatic thyroid tumors. Study-level background: Both malignant and benign thyroid patients supplied peripheral blood and tumor or nodule tissue samples, across which the repertoires of these patients were then compared. Study-wide results and caveats: Reportedly, malignant thyroid tumors had significantly higher TCR beta diversity than benign nodules, in blood and tumor.

Original data processing: To classify distant metastasis in papillary thyroid cancer, a model was built from CDR3 differences across clinicopathological groups. TCRdb re-analyzed the PCR reads using MiXCR. TCRdb's processing, not the study's, gives the V and J calls here. The sample records just under 20,000 clones, over 20% being singletons. Thyroid surgery was preceded by no treatment in any patient. The CDR3 contains 13 residues. V shed 5 bases and J shed 1 base, with 8 bases lying between them. CDR1 SGHTA and CDR2 FQGTGA come from the germline V gene. About this clone: Its antigen is not known.

What was sequenced was adjacent normal tissue. This sequence joins TRBV7-3 and TRBJ1-1; D is perhaps TRBD1 (6 bases). The source of this sequence is a female donor with papillary thyroid cancer or a benign thyroid nodule (not recorded which). Some clones in this sample may be carry-over from other donors' samples. The CDR3, as DNA: TGTGCCAGCAGCCGGGACACGAACACTGAAGCTTTCTTT. Amino acid sequence: CASSRDTNTEAFF.